Listed below are T cell receptor beta chains from one sample, sequenced in a study of PD-L1 blockade in urothelial cancer. The data were produced by immunoSEQ multiplex PCR, yet TCRdb's version contains in-frame clones alone and is incomplete. The sample lists 70,000 to 75,000 clones; 85% to 90% were seen once. The specimen comprised PBMCs, sampled around atezolizumab (anti-PD-L1) treatment. These TCRs come from a man aged 60 to 69 with urothelial cancer. CDR3s include the opening cysteine and the closing phenylalanine or tryptophan. A D gene is named only where the DNA matches it firmly.

TRBV5-4,TRBJ2-5,15,TRBD1,TGTGCCAGCAGTACCCGACAGGGGATCCAAGAGACCCAGTACTTC,CASSTRQGIQETQYF
TRBV6-5,TRBJ2-7,15,NA,TGTGCCAGCACGTCCCTCCAGGGGAGCTCCTACGAGCAGTACTTC,CASTSLQGSSYEQYF
TRBV28,TRBJ2-7,12,NA,TGTGCCAGCAGTTTATGGACATACGAGCAGTACTTC,CASSLWTYEQYF
TRBV4-2,TRBJ1-1,13,NA,TGTGCCAGCAGCGGGGGGGGGAACACTGAAGCTTTCTTT,CASSGGGNTEAFF
TRBV7-2,TRBJ2-7,15,TRBD2,TGTGCCAGCAGCCTCTCGGGGGGTTACCCCTACGAGCAGTACTTC,CASSLSGGYPYEQYF
TRBV19,TRBJ1-2,15,NA,TGTGCCAGTAGTATAGACCAGGGCTTTGAGGATGGCTACACCTTC,CASSIDQGFEDGYTF
TRBV2,TRBJ2-3,12,TRBD1,TGTGCCAGCACCTCACAGGGGGATACGCAGTATTTT,CASTSQGDTQYF
TRBV7-2,TRBJ2-3,15,NA,TGTGCCAGCAGCTTAGGCGGTGGCAACACAGATACGCAGTATTTT,CASSLGGGNTDTQYF
TRBV15,TRBJ2-2,14,NA,TGTGCCACCAGCAGAGATATAGCCGCCGGGGAGCTGTTTTTT,CATSRDIAAGELFF
TRBV11-2,TRBJ1-4,19,TRBD1,TGTGCCAGCAGCTTAGACCCCGGGAACAGGGGGCGAGCTAATGAAAAACTGTTTTTT,CASSLDPGNRGRANEKLFF
TRBV9,TRBJ2-4,16,TRBD1,TGTGCCAGCAGTAAAGGGGGCAGATTAGCCAAAAACATTCAGTACTTC,CASSKGGRLAKNIQYF
TRBV7-2,TRBJ2-7,14,TRBD2,TGTGCCAGCAAGGTGGGCGGGAGTGGCTACGAGCAGTACTTC,CASKVGGSGYEQYF
TRBV7-9,TRBJ2-3,16,TRBD1,TGTGCCAGCAGCTTAACCAGGGGGCGCAGCACAGATACGCAGTATTTT,CASSLTRGRSTDTQYF
TRBV7-2,TRBJ2-3,14,TRBD2,TGTGCCAGCAGCGTTCCGGGGAGGGCAGATACGCAGTATTTT,CASSVPGRADTQYF
TRBV2,TRBJ2-2,14,TRBD1,TGTGCCAGCAGGGGGGACAGGAACACCGGGGAGCTGTTTTTT,CASRGDRNTGELFF
TRBV19,TRBJ2-7,14,NA,TGTGCCAGTAGTATCCGGTCAGGCTCCTACGAGCAGTACTTC,CASSIRSGSYEQYF
TRBV4-3,TRBJ1-2,13,TRBD1,TGCGCCAGCAGCCTGGACAGGCTTTCTGGCTACACCTTC,CASSLDRLSGYTF
TRBV6-1,TRBJ1-2,14,NA,TGTGCCAGCAAAAGAGACAGGCCTAACTATGGCTACACCTTC,CASKRDRPNYGYTF
TRBV7-9,TRBJ1-4,15,TRBD1,TGTGCCAGCAGCCTCGACAGGGGCCTTAATGAAAAACTGTTTTTT,CASSLDRGLNEKLFF
TRBV25-1,TRBJ1-1,14,TRBD1,TGTGCCAGCAGTGACCCAGGGGGGAAGGCTGAAGCTTTCTTT,CASSDPGGKAEAFF
TRBV11-1,TRBJ2-5,16,TRBD2,TGTGCCAGCAGCTTAGGGCGAGCGGGGAGACAAGAGACCCAGTACTTC,CASSLGRAGRQETQYF
TRBV30,TRBJ1-5,13,TRBD1,TGTGCCTGGAAAGGACAGGATAATCAGCCCCAGCATTTT,CAWKGQDNQPQHF
TRBV6-5,TRBJ2-3,15,TRBD1,TGTGCCAGCAGTTACTCCCGGACAGGGGCAGATACGCAGTATTTT,CASSYSRTGADTQYF
TRBV19,TRBJ1-5,14,NA,TGTGCCAGTAGTCTGCAGGAGGCCACTTGGCCCCAGCATTTT,CASSLQEATWPQHF
TRBV18,TRBJ2-3,14,NA,TGTGCCAGCTCACTGTATACAGGGACAGATACGCAGTATTTT,CASSLYTGTDTQYF
TRBV20-1,TRBJ1-2,11,NA,TGCAGTGCTACCGACAGCTATGGCTACACCTTC,CSATDSYGYTF
TRBV19,TRBJ2-5,15,TRBD2,TGTGCCACAATGACTAGCGGGAGGGCCACAGAGACCCAGTACTTC,CATMTSGRATETQYF
TRBV28,TRBJ1-2,12,NA,TGTGCCAGCAGTTTGCGAGGGCACGGCTACACCTTC,CASSLRGHGYTF
TRBV18,TRBJ2-7,13,NA,TGTGCCAGCTCCCCCAGGCAAGGAAACGAGCAGTACTTC,CASSPRQGNEQYF
TRBV5-8,TRBJ2-5,16,TRBD1,TGTGCCAGCGGGGGACAGGGACGAGAGACGGGGAAGACCCAGTACTTC,CASGGQGRETGKTQYF
TRBV5-6,TRBJ1-3,14,NA,TGTGCCAGCAGCTTCCCGGGAGATGGAAACACCATATATTTT,CASSFPGDGNTIYF
TRBV7-9,TRBJ2-5,15,TRBD1,TGTGCCAGCAGTAGGACAGGGTATGAACAAGAGACCCAGTACTTC,CASSRTGYEQETQYF
TRBV28,TRBJ2-7,15,TRBD1,TGTGCCAGCACCATTCAAGACAGGGATGTCCACGAGCAGTACTTC,CASTIQDRDVHEQYF
TRBV9,TRBJ2-1,17,TRBD2,TGTGCCAGCAGCAGGGGGGCCTCGGGACTAGCGGGAAATGAGCAGTTCTTC,CASSRGASGLAGNEQFF